This record covers a single T cell receptor beta chain. CDR1 is MDHEN and CDR2 is SYDVKM in the germline V gene. CDR3 length: 13 amino acids. The V gene lost 8 bases and the J gene lost 0 bases, with 8 bases spanning the gap. The data stem from a study of blood T cell repertoires in COVID-19. The data were produced by immunoSEQ multiplex PCR, yet TCRdb's version contains in-frame clones alone and is incomplete. The table lists about 77,000 clones, more than 90% of them singletons. Sample: peripheral blood. This chain joins TRBV28 and TRBJ1-3, with unresolved D. This sequence originates from a woman at least 80 years old with active or convalescent COVID-19. The CDR3 nucleotides are TGTGCCAGCGGAGGGAACTCTGGAAACACCATATATTTT. This translates into CASGGNSGNTIYF.